The clone carrying this T cell receptor beta chain was recorded only once. Its antigen remains unknown. This sample is drawn from a study of cytomegalovirus exposure and HLA in healthy donors. In the study overall: From donors who were HLA-typed, an early data release held 80 million to 85 million unique TCRs. Points from the study as a whole: Because they were indistinguishable, some V segments, including TRBV6-2 and TRBV6-3, were excluded. Using the classifier, cytomegalovirus status was reportedly diagnosed with high specificity and sensitivity.

PCR involved 60 Vbeta and 13 Jbeta primers. Clones were read by immunoSEQ multiplex PCR, and TCRdb kept only the in-frame ones, dropping some. The sample has roughly 190,000 clones; around 80% are singletons. This CDR3 contains 15 residues. Germline lookup yields CDR1 MNHEY and CDR2 SMNVEV (reference sequence). The V end was cut by 6 bases, the J end by 7 bases, with 21 bases between. The sequence derives from a man aged 35-49 years in good health and CMV-seropositive. The chain is built from TRBV27 and TRBJ1-2; tentative D call: TRBD1 (6 bases). Specimen: PBMCs. DNA for the CDR3: TGTGCCAGCAGCCCTCCGGACAGATTCCCTCTTGGCTACACCTTC. Encoded protein: CASSPPDRFPLGYTF.